Following are 9 T cell receptor beta chains from one sample sequenced in a study of T-cell memory formation after mild COVID-19. TCRdb analysed the 5' RACE reads with MiXCR anew, one entry per CDR3 protein. The sample shows under 300,000 distinct CDR3 sequences, 16% of them seen only once. The sample taken for sequencing was PBMCs or a T cell subset sorted from them (not recorded which). Receptor source: a man between 18 and 35 years old who had mild COVID-19 (a few samples of this study predate the infection). Cell type and time point are not known.

This chain connects TRBV4-2 to TRBJ2-3; perhaps D is TRBD1 or TRBD2 (5 bases each). Trimming cost V 4 bases and J 4 bases, with 12 bases left between them. This CDR3 is built from 14 residues. CDR1 and CDR2 (germline): LGHNA, YNFKEQ. In nucleotides, the CDR3 is TGTGCCAGCAGCCCCCAGACGGGGCCAGATACGCAGTATTTT. Its translation: CASSPQTGPDTQYF.

This clonotype was found a few times. The chain carries TRBV6-6 and TRBJ1-5; perhaps TRBD1 as D (6 bases). This CDR3 comprises 13 residues. The V gene's germline CDR1 is MNHNY and CDR2 SVGAGI (reference sequence). The V and J ends lost 4 bases and 5 bases respectively, with 9 bases between them. The CDR3 DNA sequence: TGTGCCAGCAGTTCACAGGGAGATCAGCCCCAGCATTTT. Translation: CASSSQGDQPQHF.

V and J are TRBV4-1 and TRBJ2-1; possible D gene TRBD1, 5 bases. Trimming removed 4 bases from V and 0 bases from J, with 13 bases in between. Germline V gene sequence: CDR1 MGHRA, CDR2 YSYEKL. The CDR3 has 16 amino acids. This chain's CDR3 is CASSRPTVSSYNEQFF. The DNA for the CDR3 is TGCGCCAGCAGCCGTCCGACAGTGAGCTCCTACAATGAGCAGTTCTTC.

This clonotype has ten or more counts. This chain uses TRBV5-1 with TRBJ1-1, with 8 bases aligning to TRBD1. Germline V lookup: CDR1 SGHRS, CDR2 YFSETQ. CDR3 length: 14 residues. Trimming at V came to 5 bases and at J to 1 base, leaving 4 bases not matched to a gene. The CDR3 sequence is CASSSGTGNTEAFF. The CDR3 DNA reads as TGCGCCAGCAGTTCTGGGACAGGGAACACTGAAGCTTTCTTT. Full variable domain (rest looked up from reference TRBV5-1 and TRBJ1-1): KAGVTQTPRYLIKTRGQQVTLSCSPISGHRSVSWYQQTPGQGLQFLFEYFSETQRNKGNFPGRFSGRQFSNSRSEMNVSTLELGDSALYLCASSSGTGNTEAFFGQGTRLTVV.

This clonotype was counted many times. The CDR3 protein is CASTYRGNEQFF. The CDR3 region has the DNA TGTGCCAGCACTTACAGGGGTAATGAGCAGTTCTTC. The chain combines TRBV12-3 or TRBV12-4 with TRBJ2-1, with 7 nucleotides matching TRBD1. Trimming took 7 bases from V and 7 from J; bases not matched to a gene: 4. This CDR3 comprises 12 residues.

The J gene is TRBJ1-1, the V gene TRBV29-1; no clear D gene. In germline, CDR1 is SQVTM, CDR2 ANQGSEA. Between the trimmed V and J ends, which lost 4 bases and 1 base, there was a span of 10 bases. This CDR3 spans 13 amino acids. CDR3 in amino acids: CSVVLTPNTEAFF. The CDR3 DNA is TGCAGCGTTGTACTGACACCGAACACTGAAGCTTTCTTT.

A few counts support this clonotype. The chain joins TRBV28 to TRBJ2-7, with 10 bases lining up with TRBD1. This CDR3 contains 18 residues. Germline CDR1 reads MDHEN; CDR2 reads SYDVKM. The J segment lost 4 bases and the V segment lost 5 bases, leaving 17 bases of the junction unmatched. CDR3 sequence: CASSPPGQGFPLLYEQYV. The CDR3 coding sequence is TGTGCCAGCAGTCCCCCGGGACAGGGGTTCCCCCTTCTTTACGAGCAGTACGTC.

The chain carries TRBV5-4 and TRBJ1-6; no clear D. V was shortened by 2 bases and J by 4 bases, with 13 bases between the two germline ends. Germline V lookup: CDR1 SGHNT, CDR2 YYREEE (reference sequence). CDR3 size: 16 residues. CDR3 nucleotide sequence: TGTGCCAGCAGCTTAGGTGCCGGCGGGTATAATTCACCCCTCCACTTT. This gives the protein CASSLGAGGYNSPLHF.

This clonotype was seen a handful of times. The V gene is TRBV3-1, the J gene TRBJ2-1; D ambiguous. Trimming shortened V by 1 base and J by 9 bases, and 7 bases separated the two germline ends. The CDR3 is made up of 12 amino acids. The germline V gene has CDR1 LGHDT and CDR2 YNNKEL (reference sequence). For the CDR3, the DNA is TGTGCCAGCAGCCAAGTTCGCTCTGAGCAGTTCTTC. Translated: CASSQVRSEQFF.